This TCR beta chain was identified during a study of PD-L1 blockade in urothelial cancer. Study-wide background: Patients began atezolizumab, 1,200 mg intravenously every 3 weeks, at some point between 2012 and 2014.

The time point here: peripheral blood 6 weeks after treatment start. The method was immunoSEQ multiplex PCR; TCRdb's version includes in-frame clones alone and lacks a portion of them. Among some 110,000 clones listed, 85% to 95% were seen once. About this clone: Its antigen remains unidentified.

Overall study results and limits: Tumor-associated TCR clones expanded more in blood at 3 weeks in patients with durable benefit.

The CDR3 runs to 12 residues. Germline CDR1 and CDR2: SNHLY and FYNNEI. Between the trimmed V and J ends, which lost 2 bases and 9 bases, there was a span of 9 bases. The source of this sequence is a man aged 60 to 75 with urothelial cancer. The chain combines TRBV2 with TRBJ2-3; no clear D. Material: PBMCs, obtained around atezolizumab (anti-PD-L1) treatment. CDR3: CASSEIWPTQYF. CDR3 nucleotides: TGTGCCAGCAGTGAAATTTGGCCCACGCAGTATTTT.